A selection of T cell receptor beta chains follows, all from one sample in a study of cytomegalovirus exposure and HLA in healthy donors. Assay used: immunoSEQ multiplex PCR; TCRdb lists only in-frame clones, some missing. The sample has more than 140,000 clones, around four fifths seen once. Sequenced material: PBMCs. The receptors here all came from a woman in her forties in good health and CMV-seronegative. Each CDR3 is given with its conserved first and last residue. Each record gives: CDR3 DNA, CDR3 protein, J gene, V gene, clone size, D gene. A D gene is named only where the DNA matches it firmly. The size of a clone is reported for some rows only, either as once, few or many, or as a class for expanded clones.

TGTGCCAGCAGCAATTTTACAGGGCCCCCTCAGCCCCAGCATTTT CASSNFTGPPQPQHF TRBJ1-5 TRBV5-5 . .
TGCGCCAGCAGCCTGGGGGACAACCCGAACGCGAACACCGGGGAGCTGTTTTTT CASSLGDNPNANTGELFF TRBJ2-2 TRBV5-1 . .
TGTGCCAGCAGTAATGGCAGGAATAGCAATCAGCCCCAGCATTTT CASSNGRNSNQPQHF TRBJ1-5 TRBV6-6 . .
TGTGCCAGCAGCCCTCAGGACGGGGATGAAACACTGTTTTTC CASSPQDGDETLFF TRBJ1-4 TRBV5-4 . .
TGTGCCAGCTATATTCAGGAGGACACTGAAGCTTTCTTT CASYIQEDTEAFF TRBJ1-1 TRBV18 . .
TGTGCCAGCAGTTTAATGACAGGGGGCCCGGAGACCCAGTACTTC CASSLMTGGPETQYF TRBJ2-5 TRBV27 once TRBD1
TGTGCCAGCAGGTCTCACAGGAGCAATCAGCCCCAGCATTTT CASRSHRSNQPQHF TRBJ1-5 TRBV28 once .
TGTGCCAGCAGCCCACTATCCCCAGCGGGCCTCAAAGGCTACGAGCAGTACTTC CASSPLSPAGLKGYEQYF TRBJ2-7 TRBV5-4 . .
TGTGCCAGCAGCTTAGGACTGTCCCAGCATTTT CASSLGLSQHF TRBJ1-5 TRBV7-2 few .
TGTGCCAGCAGCTTACTAGCCCACACTTCCACAGATACGCAGTATTTT CASSLLAHTSTDTQYF TRBJ2-3 TRBV7-3 . .
TGCGCCAGCAGCCCAGGGACTAGCGGGAGCTCTACACTCTACGAGCAGTACTTC CASSPGTSGSSTLYEQYF TRBJ2-7 TRBV4-3 . TRBD2
TGTGCCAGCAAGAGTGAGGTCCGGACCGGGGAGCTGTTTTTT CASKSEVRTGELFF TRBJ2-2 TRBV28 . .
TGTGCCAGCAGCTTGAATGGACTAGGGAATGAGCAGTTCTTC CASSLNGLGNEQFF TRBJ2-1 TRBV5-6 few TRBD2
TGTGCCAGCAGCCCCGGGACAGGGCCAAGTACGCAGTATTTT CASSPGTGPSTQYF TRBJ2-3 TRBV14 . TRBD1
TGTGCCAGCAGCTTAAGTTCGGGGATTTGGGAAAAACTGTTTTTT CASSLSSGIWEKLFF TRBJ1-4 TRBV11-2 . .
TGTGCCAGCAGCCCCTGGACAGGCGGATCGGGCATGAACACTGAAGCTTTCTTT CASSPWTGGSGMNTEAFF TRBJ1-1 TRBV7-9 . TRBD1
TGTGCAACACGACCGCGGATCTATAGCAATCAGCCCCAGCATTTT CATRPRIYSNQPQHF TRBJ1-5 TRBV6-1 once .
TGTGCCAGTAGTAAAAAACAGGGAACCCAAGAGACCCAGTACTTC CASSKKQGTQETQYF TRBJ2-5 TRBV19 . .
TGCGCCAGCAGCTTGCGGACTAGCGGGAGGCCCACCCAGGAGACCCAGTACTTC CASSLRTSGRPTQETQYF TRBJ2-5 TRBV5-1 . TRBD2
TGTGCCAGCAGAACTGGACAGTCGAACATTCAGTACTTC CASRTGQSNIQYF TRBJ2-4 TRBV5-6 . .
TGTGCCAGCAGCCCTGATAGCGGGAACTACAATGAGCAGTTCTTC CASSPDSGNYNEQFF TRBJ2-1 TRBV5-4 . TRBD2
TGTGCCAGCAGCCGAAGCACCACAGGGGGTTTGTATGGCTACACCTTC CASSRSTTGGLYGYTF TRBJ1-2 TRBV7-2 . TRBD1
TGTGCCAGCAGCTTCGGGACTAGCGGGAGCAATGAGCAGTTCTTC CASSFGTSGSNEQFF TRBJ2-1 TRBV5-6 once TRBD2
TGTGCCAGCAGCTTAGCCGCCGGGGTTTTTAAAAACATTCAGTACTTC CASSLAAGVFKNIQYF TRBJ2-4 TRBV7-2 few .
TGTGCCAGCAGCCAAGCAGGGTGGGGCGAGTCCAAAAACATTCAGTACTTC CASSQAGWGESKNIQYF TRBJ2-4 TRBV14 . .
TGTGCCAGCAGTTTGGGCGGGAGTGGTGAGACCCAGTACTTC CASSLGGSGETQYF TRBJ2-5 TRBV28 . TRBD2
TGTGCCAGTACCCCGGGACAGGGCTACGAGCAGTACTTC CASTPGQGYEQYF TRBJ2-7 TRBV19 . TRBD1
TGTGCCAGCAGTTTGGGCGGGAGGGACCTCAATGAGCAGTTCTTC CASSLGGRDLNEQFF TRBJ2-1 TRBV28 . TRBD2
TGTGCCAGCAGTAATCGGCCGGGACAGGGGTTGTTC CASSNRPGQGLF TRBJ1-2 TRBV28 . TRBD1
TGTGCCAGCAGTTTGAGACAGGGGCGCGGGTTGAATGAGCAGTTCTTC CASSLRQGRGLNEQFF TRBJ2-1 TRBV28 . TRBD1
TGTGCCAGTAGTATCAGAGGGTTGAACACTGAAGCTTTCTTT CASSIRGLNTEAFF TRBJ1-1 TRBV19 . .
TGTGCCAGCAGCAAGGGGAATGAAAAACTGTTTTTT CASSKGNEKLFF TRBJ1-4 TRBV7-9 . .
TGTGCCAGCATTCGAAAGGGGGACGGAGCTGGGGAGCAGTACTTC CASIRKGDGAGEQYF TRBJ2-7 TRBV27 . .
TGTGCCAGCAGCTTAACAGGACTAGCGGGAGGGAGCTCCTACAATGAGCAGTTCTTC CASSLTGLAGGSSYNEQFF TRBJ2-1 TRBV7-3 . TRBD2
TGTGCCGGCAGCGTAGACCCAGGGCCTAACTATGGCTACACCTTC CAGSVDPGPNYGYTF TRBJ1-2 TRBV9 . .
TGTGCCAGCAGCCTGGGGCCCGGACAGGGCTATGGCTACACCTTC CASSLGPGQGYGYTF TRBJ1-2 TRBV5-6 . TRBD1
TGTGCCAGCAGCTATCCCTCGAGTGCAGGGGACTCCTACGAGCAGTACTTC CASSYPSSAGDSYEQYF TRBJ2-7 TRBV7-9 . .
TGTGCCAGCAGCTCGGGACAGGACTATGGCTACACCTTC CASSSGQDYGYTF TRBJ1-2 TRBV7-9 . TRBD1
TGTGCCAGTAGAGGAGCGTCGGGGGGTTGGTATGGCTACACCTTC CASRGASGGWYGYTF TRBJ1-2 TRBV19 . .
TGCACCAGCAGCCAAGAAACTAGCGGGACGGTAGAGACCCAGTACTTC CTSSQETSGTVETQYF TRBJ2-5 TRBV1 . .
TGTGCCAGCAGTTTTGCACAGTACACTGAAGCTTTCTTT CASSFAQYTEAFF TRBJ1-1 TRBV28 once .
TGTGCCAGCAGCTTAAGCGCTCTGGGACACTACGAGCAGTACTTC CASSLSALGHYEQYF TRBJ2-7 TRBV13 once .
TGTGCCAGCAGTTTTGCCCAAGGCTCTCATAGCGGGACGAACACCGGGGAGCTGTTTTTT CASSFAQGSHSGTNTGELFF TRBJ2-2 TRBV28 . TRBD2
TGTGCCAGCAGACAGCACCGGGATGCCTACGAGCAGTACTTC CASRQHRDAYEQYF TRBJ2-7 TRBV28 few .
TGTGCCAGCAGGGGGACAGGGGGCGGGAACACCGGGGAGCTGTTTTTT CASRGTGGGNTGELFF TRBJ2-2 TRBV28 . TRBD1
TGCGCCAGCACGGACAGGGATCCGGAGTGGGATACGCAGTATTTT CASTDRDPEWDTQYF TRBJ2-3 TRBV5-1 . TRBD1
TGCGCCAGCAGGGGACAGGGAGTCCGTAATGAAAAACTGTTTTTT CASRGQGVRNEKLFF TRBJ1-4 TRBV5-1 . TRBD1
TGCGCCAGCAGCCAGACATATAGCGGGAGAGGAGGCACAGATACGCAGTATTTT CASSQTYSGRGGTDTQYF TRBJ2-3 TRBV5-1 few TRBD2
TGTGCCAGCAGTTGGACAGGGAGAGTAGGGACCCAGTACTTC CASSWTGRVGTQYF TRBJ2-5 TRBV27 . TRBD1
TGTGCCAGCTATACTAGCAGGGCTGACCTCTACGAGCAGTACTTC CASYTSRADLYEQYF TRBJ2-7 TRBV18 . .
TGTGCCAGCAGCCAGGAAGCGGGGGGCTCCTACAATGAGCAGTTCTTC CASSQEAGGSYNEQFF TRBJ2-1 TRBV4-2 . TRBD2
TGTGCCAGCAGTCCCGGACAGGCCGGGAGCTCCTACGAGCAGTACTTC CASSPGQAGSSYEQYF TRBJ2-7 TRBV27 . .
TGTGCCAGCAGCCTCAGGGATCGTCAGCCCCAGCATTTT CASSLRDRQPQHF TRBJ1-5 TRBV6-5 once .
TGTGCCAGCAGTGGGGACAGGTCACCCCTCCACTTT CASSGDRSPLHF TRBJ1-6 TRBV28 few TRBD1
TGTGCCAGCAGCAAACAGGGGGCCCGAAAGGCCCAGTACTTC CASSKQGARKAQYF TRBJ2-5 TRBV5-8 . TRBD1